One sample yielded the 2 T cell receptor beta chains listed below, sequenced in a study of beta chain features in type 1 diabetes (dated by TCRdb to about 2018). Library creation used the immunoSEQ multiplex PCR assay. All of the isolated RNA was reverse transcribed with the High Capacity cDNA Reverse Transcription Kit, so expressed TCRB transcripts were sequenced. What TCRdb holds here is the immuneACCESS table cut down to in-frame rearrangements. Part of the clones is not present; checked against another copy, under half of the missing clones reflect an unresolved V gene, and the others are unexplained. For this sample the table gives about 150,000 clones, of which 9% were detected only once. The ten largest make up under 0.85% of the sample. The paper as a whole reports these results and caveats: In all four CD4+ subsets, TCRB CDR3 length was moderately but significantly shorter in type 1 diabetes patients.

No cognate antigen is known for these TCRs. The sequencing sample was made of central memory CD4+ T cells from blood. These receptors came from a woman between 25 and 40 years old with type 1 diabetes.

The chain is built from TRBV5-1 and TRBJ2-7; 8 nucleotides align to TRBD1. In germline, CDR1 is SGHRS, CDR2 YFSETQ. V trimming: 6 bases; J trimming: 1 base; junction bases outside the gene matches: 6. The CDR3 is 14 amino acids. CDR3 in DNA: TGCGCCAGCACACGACAGGGGTCATCCTACGAGCAGTACTTC. Translation gives CASTRQGSSYEQYF.

This clone was counted at least ten times. The chain employs TRBV4-1 and TRBJ2-7; no clear D. Trimming cost V 0 bases and J 0 bases, with 6 bases left between them. The germline CDR1 and CDR2 sequences are MGHRA and YSYEKL. The CDR3 runs 14 residues. DNA for the CDR3: TGCGCCAGCAGCCAAGAGGAGAGCTCCTACGAGCAGTACTTC. It is translated as CASSQEESSYEQYF.